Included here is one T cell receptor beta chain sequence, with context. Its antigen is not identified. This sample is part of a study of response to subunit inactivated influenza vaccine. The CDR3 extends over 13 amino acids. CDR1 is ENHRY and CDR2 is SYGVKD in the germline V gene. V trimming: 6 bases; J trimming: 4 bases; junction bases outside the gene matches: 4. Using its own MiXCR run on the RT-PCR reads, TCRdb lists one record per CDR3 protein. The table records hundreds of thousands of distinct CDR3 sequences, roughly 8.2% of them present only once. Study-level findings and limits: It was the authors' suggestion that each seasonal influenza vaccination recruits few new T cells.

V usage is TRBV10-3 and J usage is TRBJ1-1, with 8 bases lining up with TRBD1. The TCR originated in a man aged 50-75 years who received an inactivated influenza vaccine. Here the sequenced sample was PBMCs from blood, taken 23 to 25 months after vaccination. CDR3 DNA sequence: TGTGCCATCAGCGTTACAGGGGGCACTGAAGCTTTCTTT. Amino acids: CAISVTGGTEAFF.